The 15 T cell receptor beta chains listed next were all sequenced from one sample in a study of shared clonotypes between healthy human individuals (TCRdb year 2020). The library was built by means of the immunoSEQ multiplex PCR assay. TCRdb's version of the immuneACCESS table is confined to in-frame rearrangements and falls short of the full clone set. An unresolved V gene accounts for under half of the shortfall where checked; the remainder is of unknown origin. The sample includes a few million clones, with over 85% observed a single time. The ten largest account for roughly 0.36% of the sample. The specimen sequenced was naive CD4+ T cells from PBMCs. The cell subset or site tag for this specimen amounts to: CD45RA+ positively selected. The receptor source for this set is a man between 18 and 29 years old in good health. Some clones in this sample may be carry-over from other donors' samples.

The chain joins TRBV4-1 to TRBJ2-3, with D perhaps TRBD2 (5 bases). The length of the CDR3 is 16 residues. Between the trimmed V and J ends, which lost 4 bases and 1 base, there was a span of 15 bases. Germline CDR1 and CDR2: MGHRA and YSYEKL. CDR3 bases: TGCGCCAGCAGCCCCATTTACCAACTAGGCACAGATACGCAGTATTTT. Encoded protein: CASSPIYQLGTDTQYF.

The rearrangement links TRBV7-6 to TRBJ2-6, with TRBD2 matching over 14 bases. Germline assignment: CDR1 SGHVS and CDR2 FNYEAQ. The CDR3 totals 19 residues. With 5 bases clipped from V and 2 bases from J, the junction kept 8 bases outside the gene matches. CDR3 in amino acids: CASSSRTSGRRAGANVLTF. The CDR3 DNA sequence: TGTGCCAGCAGCAGCCGGACTAGCGGGAGGCGCGCTGGGGCCAACGTCCTGACTTTC.

The DNA for the CDR3 is TGTGCCAGCAGTCCAACGGGACTAGCGGGAGGCGAGCAGTACTTC. As protein: CASSPTGLAGGEQYF. The gene calls are TRBV5-4 and TRBJ2-7; TRBD2 aligns across 15 bases. The CDR3 has 15 residues. Per germline, CDR1 SGHNT and CDR2 YYREEE (reference sequence). The trim removed 5 bases at V and 6 bases at J, leaving 6 bases unmatched.

This clone was counted once. CDR3 amino acids: CASSLRGGTGELFF. The CDR3, as DNA: TGTGCCAGCAGCTTAAGGGGAGGCACCGGGGAGCTGTTTTTT. The genes are TRBV7-6 and TRBJ2-2, with D perhaps TRBD2 (6 bases). V was cut by 2 bases and J by 4 bases, with 8 bases left in between. The CDR3 consists of 14 residues. The germline V gene encodes CDR1 SGHVS and CDR2 FNYEAQ.

The table lists this clone with a count of one. The chain couples TRBV6-1 to TRBJ1-4; perhaps TRBD1 as D (5 bases). CDR1 is MNHNS, CDR2 SASEGT, per germline. CDR3 size: 13 residues. V was shortened by 8 bases and J by 0 bases, with 7 bases between the two germline ends. This CDR3 reads CASGGATNEKLFF. For the CDR3, the DNA is TGTGCCAGCGGGGGGGCAACTAATGAAAAACTGTTTTTT.

This clone appeared a single time. V gene TRBV27 combines with J gene TRBJ1-1; tentative D call: TRBD1 (5 bases). This CDR3 is built from 14 residues. V lost 6 bases and J 4 bases, leaving 15 bases between the germline ends. CDR1 and CDR2 from the germline V gene are MNHEY and SMNVEV (reference sequence). The CDR3 region is CASSLAGEGTEAFF. Written as DNA, the CDR3 is TGTGCCAGCAGCTTGGCGGGGGAAGGCACTGAAGCTTTCTTT.

The CDR3 DNA follows: TGTGCCAGCAGGGAATGGGGAAACGGGGAGCTGTTTTTT. Translating gives CASREWGNGELFF. The chain uses TRBV7-9 and TRBJ2-2; no reliable D call. CDR1 SEHNR and CDR2 FQNEAQ come from the germline V gene (reference sequence). The CDR3 has 13 amino acids. Trimming left V 6 bases short and J 7 bases short, with 12 bases between.

The chain carries TRBV5-6 and TRBJ2-6, with TRBD2 matching over 12 bases. Unmatched junction bases numbered 10, after V lost 4 bases and J lost 2 bases. Germline V CDR1 and CDR2: SGHDT, YYEEEE. This CDR3 is 19 amino acids long. Written as DNA, the CDR3 is TGTGCCAGCAGCCCCGGACTAGCGGGATCTGTCCCTGGGGCCAACGTCCTGACTTTC. It specifies CASSPGLAGSVPGANVLTF.

The chain couples TRBV9 to TRBJ1-3; 7 bases match TRBD1. CDR3 length equals 15 residues. J was trimmed by 7 bases and V by 0 bases; bases with no gene match: 7. The germline CDR1 and CDR2 sequences are SGDLS and YYNGEE. Here the CDR3 reads CASSVGSGGSNTIYF. The CDR3 DNA sequence: TGTGCCAGCAGCGTAGGTTCAGGGGGATCGAACACCATATATTTT.

The chain carries TRBV15 and TRBJ1-2, with a tentative D call TRBD1 (5 bases). This CDR3 contains 16 residues. Germline CDR1 and CDR2: LNHNV and YYDKDF (reference sequence). V was trimmed by 5 bases and J by 4 bases, leaving 20 bases between them. For the CDR3, the DNA is TGTGCCACCAGCCGGGGGAGGGGAAGGGGCGGCTATGGCTACACCTTC. This translates into CATSRGRGRGGYGYTF.

The DNA for the CDR3 is TGTGCCATCAGTGAGTCCAGCCTAGCGGGAAGGAATGAGCAGTTCTTC. This sequence encodes CAISESSLAGRNEQFF. V and J are TRBV10-3 and TRBJ2-1, with 9 bases lining up with TRBD2. Per the germline V gene, CDR1 is ENHRY and CDR2 is SYGVKD. The V segment lost 0 bases and the J segment 7 bases; nucleotides outside the gene matches: 7. CDR3 length equals 16 residues.

The chain joins TRBV5-5 to TRBJ2-7, with 9 bases matching TRBD1. The CDR3 has 13 amino acids. Trimming removed 3 bases from V and 6 bases from J; junction bases left unmatched: 4. The germline V gene encodes CDR1 SGHKS and CDR2 YYEKEE (reference sequence). Written as DNA, the CDR3 is TGTGCCAGCAGCTGGGACAGGGTTTCCGAGCAGTACTTC. This translates into CASSWDRVSEQYF.

The chain combines TRBV27 with TRBJ2-1, with D possibly TRBD2 on 5 matching bases. Between the trimmed V and J ends, which lost 3 bases and 2 bases, there was a span of 26 bases. The CDR3 loop spans 20 amino acids. Germline V gene lookup returns CDR1 MNHEY and CDR2 SMNVEV (reference sequence). In DNA form, the CDR3 reads TGTGCCAGCAGTTTTGGCCTGATACAGCGGAGGCCCCAGGCCTACAATGAGCAGTTCTTC. Translation gives CASSFGLIQRRPQAYNEQFF.

The rearrangement joins TRBV25-1 to TRBJ2-5; a weak D match, TRBD2 (6 bases). The CDR3 is made up of 14 amino acids. V was pared by 6 bases and J by 5 bases, with 16 bases between. CDR1 MGHDK and CDR2 SYGVNS come from the germline V gene. The CDR3 sequence: CASSQGVAVETQYF. The CDR3 DNA is TGTGCCAGCAGCCAGGGAGTAGCGGTTGAGACCCAGTACTTC.

The chain is built from TRBV28 and TRBJ1-1; no clear D gene. Trimming removed 7 bases at V and 5 bases at J, with 11 bases between. The length of the CDR3 is 12 residues. The germline V gene has CDR1 MDHEN and CDR2 SYDVKM. CDR3 residues: CASTSSRTEAFF. In nucleotides, the CDR3 is TGTGCCAGCACGAGTTCTCGGACTGAAGCTTTCTTT. Full variable domain (outside the CDR3, taken from reference TRBV28 and TRBJ1-1): DVKVTQSSRYLVKRTGEKVFLECVQDMDHENMFWYRQDPGLGLRLIYFSYDVKMKEKGDIPEGYSVSREKKERFSLILESASTNQTSMYLCASTSSRTEAFFGQGTRLTVV.